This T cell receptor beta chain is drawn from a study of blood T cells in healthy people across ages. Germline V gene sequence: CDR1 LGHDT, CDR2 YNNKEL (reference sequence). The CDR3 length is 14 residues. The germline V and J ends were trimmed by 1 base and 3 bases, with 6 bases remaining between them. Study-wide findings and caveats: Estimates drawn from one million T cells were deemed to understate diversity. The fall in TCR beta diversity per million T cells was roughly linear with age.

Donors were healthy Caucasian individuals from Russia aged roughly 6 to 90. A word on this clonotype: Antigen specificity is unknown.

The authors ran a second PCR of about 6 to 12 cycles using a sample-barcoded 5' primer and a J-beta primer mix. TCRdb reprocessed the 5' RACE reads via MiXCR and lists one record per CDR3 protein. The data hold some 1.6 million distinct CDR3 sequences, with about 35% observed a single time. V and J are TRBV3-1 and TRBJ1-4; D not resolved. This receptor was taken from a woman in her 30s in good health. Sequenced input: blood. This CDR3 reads CASSQGPANEKLFF. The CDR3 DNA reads TGTGCCAGCAGCCAAGGACCAGCTAATGAAAAACTGTTTTTT.